Listed below are T cell receptor beta chains from one sample, sequenced in a study of blood T cells in healthy people across ages. One entry per CDR3 protein results from TCRdb running MiXCR on the 5' RACE reads. Here the sample spans about 1.4 million distinct CDR3 sequences, 59% being singletons. Input material: blood. All receptors come from a man aged 18 to 29 in good health. Both conserved end residues are part of each CDR3. A D gene is named only where the DNA matches it firmly. Not all rows give a size; the values are once, few, many and, for expanded clones, a class.

J	V	D	size	DNA	CDR3
TRBJ2-7	TRBV20-1	TRBD1	few	TGCAGTGCTAGTCATGTGGACAGGGGATTCTACGAGCAGTACTTC	CSASHVDRGFYEQYF
TRBJ2-1	TRBV9	TRBD1	NA	TGTGCCAGCAGCGTCCGGACAGGTACGATCTACAATGAGCAGTTCTTC	CASSVRTGTIYNEQFF
TRBJ2-7	TRBV4-2	TRBD2	few	TGTGCCAGCAGCAAACTAGCGCTCAGCTCCTACGAGCAGTACTTC	CASSKLALSSYEQYF
TRBJ2-1	TRBV7-9	NA	few	TGTGCCAGCAGCTTTGCCGGCGGGGCTAGTGGCCCGAGCTCCTACAATGAGCAGTTCTTC	CASSFAGGASGPSSYNEQFF
TRBJ2-5	TRBV12-5	NA	NA	TGTGCTAGTGGTGGCGTGGACGGCCAAGAGACCCAGTACTTC	CASGGVDGQETQYF
TRBJ1-6	TRBV12-3/TRBV12-4	NA	few	TGTGCCAGCAGTTTAAGGGCAGGGGAAAATTCACCCCTCCACTTT	CASSLRAGENSPLHF
TRBJ2-5	TRBV6-5	NA	NA	TGTGCCAGCAGTTACCCGGGGGCCAGCTTGGAGACCCAGTACTTC	CASSYPGASLETQYF
TRBJ2-3	TRBV18	NA	NA	TGTGCCAGCTCACCCAACCGGGGCAGGTCCACCACAGATACGCAGTATTTT	CASSPNRGRSTTDTQYF
TRBJ1-1	TRBV6-6	NA	NA	TGTGCCAGCAGTTACACCGACAAGAACACTGAAGCTTTCTTT	CASSYTDKNTEAFF
TRBJ2-1	TRBV29-1	NA	few	TGCAGCGTTTGGGAGCCCTCCTACAATGAGCAGTTCTTC	CSVWEPSYNEQFF
TRBJ2-1	TRBV2	NA	NA	TGTGCCAGCTGGGAAGTGAACAATGAGCAGTTCTTC	CASWEVNNEQFF
TRBJ1-2	TRBV19	NA	NA	TGTGCCAGTAGTATATCCGCCACGGTCGGCTACACCTTC	CASSISATVGYTF
TRBJ2-7	TRBV3-1	NA	NA	TGTGCCAGCAGCCAAGATAGCTACCGGAGCTCCTACGAGCAGTACTTC	CASSQDSYRSSYEQYF
TRBJ2-7	TRBV20-1	TRBD2	NA	TGCAGTGCTAGAACTCCTAGCGGGGCCTACGAGCAGTACTTC	CSARTPSGAYEQYF
TRBJ2-7	TRBV7-9	NA	few	TGTGCCGGCAGCTCGGGTTTCGGGTACGAGCAGTACTTC	CAGSSGFGYEQYF
TRBJ2-7	TRBV20-1	TRBD2	NA	TGCAGTGCTAGAGGCCTGACTAGCGGCTACGAGCAGTACTTC	CSARGLTSGYEQYF
TRBJ2-7	TRBV12-3/TRBV12-4	TRBD1	NA	TGTGCCAGCAGTGACGGGACAGGGGTGTACTTC	CASSDGTGVYF
TRBJ2-1	TRBV5-1	TRBD2	NA	TGCGCCAGCAGCTTGGAGGGGACTAGCATAGATGAGCAGTTCTTC	CASSLEGTSIDEQFF
TRBJ2-1	TRBV7-7	TRBD2	NA	TGTGCCAGCAGCTCCCTAAAGACTAGCGGGACGTACAATGAGCAGTTCTTC	CASSSLKTSGTYNEQFF
TRBJ2-7	TRBV3-1	NA	NA	TGTGCCAGCAGCCCTCTGAACCACATTACCTACGAGCAGTACTTC	CASSPLNHITYEQYF
TRBJ2-5	TRBV6-6	NA	few	TGTGCCAGCAGTAGTCTCGGACTGCAGCAAGAGACCCAGTACTTC	CASSSLGLQQETQYF
TRBJ2-7	TRBV2	NA	NA	TGTGCCAGCAGTGATTTAGGGTACAATGAGCAGTACTTC	CASSDLGYNEQYF
TRBJ2-1	TRBV5-1	NA	NA	TGCGCCAGCAGCTTGGCGGGGGAGTACTCCTACAATGAGCAGTTCTTC	CASSLAGEYSYNEQFF
TRBJ1-2	TRBV18	NA	few	TGTGCCAGCTCACAGGCTCCCAGCTATGGCTACACCTTC	CASSQAPSYGYTF
TRBJ2-1	TRBV27	TRBD1	NA	TGTGCCAGCAGTCCTCGGGACAGGAATGAGCAGTTCTTC	CASSPRDRNEQFF
TRBJ2-7	TRBV29-1	NA	NA	TGCAGCGTTGCAGGCTCGGGGGAGCAGTACTTC	CSVAGSGEQYF
TRBJ2-3	TRBV5-1	NA	NA	TGCGCCAGCAGCTTGGAGGCTACCACAGATACGCAGTATTTT	CASSLEATTDTQYF
TRBJ2-2	TRBV5-1	TRBD1	NA	TGTGCCAGCAGTTTCCCACAGGGGGCCGGGGAGCTGTTTTTT	CASSFPQGAGELFF
TRBJ2-1	TRBV4-3	TRBD1	few	TGCGCCAGCAGCCAAGTTACAGGGACAGGGGGACGCAATGAGCAGTTCTTC	CASSQVTGTGGRNEQFF
TRBJ2-7	TRBV7-9	NA	NA	TGTGCCAGCAGCGCTCACAGGGAGCAGTACTTC	CASSAHREQYF
TRBJ1-1	TRBV6-2/TRBV6-3	TRBD1	NA	TGTGCCAGCAGCCTCGAGCAGGCGACAGGGGGCTGGAACACTGAAGCTTTCTTT	CASSLEQATGGWNTEAFF
TRBJ2-3	TRBV9	NA	NA	TGTGCCAGCAGCGTAGGAGCGGGTGGTACGCAGTATTTT	CASSVGAGGTQYF
TRBJ2-4	TRBV6-6	NA	NA	TGTGCCAGCAGTTACGATATGCCTGCCAAAAACATTCAGTACTTC	CASSYDMPAKNIQYF
TRBJ2-1	TRBV6-5	TRBD1	few	TGTGCCAGCAGAATAACAGGGGGCAATGAGCAGTTCTTC	CASRITGGNEQFF
TRBJ1-6	TRBV7-9	NA	few	TGTGCCAGCAGCCCGAGGACAGTCGATAATTCACCCCTCCACTTT	CASSPRTVDNSPLHF
TRBJ2-5	TRBV12-3/TRBV12-4	NA	NA	TGTGCCAGCAGCCTCGGGACGGAGTACAATGAGCAGTACTTC	CASSLGTEYNEQYF